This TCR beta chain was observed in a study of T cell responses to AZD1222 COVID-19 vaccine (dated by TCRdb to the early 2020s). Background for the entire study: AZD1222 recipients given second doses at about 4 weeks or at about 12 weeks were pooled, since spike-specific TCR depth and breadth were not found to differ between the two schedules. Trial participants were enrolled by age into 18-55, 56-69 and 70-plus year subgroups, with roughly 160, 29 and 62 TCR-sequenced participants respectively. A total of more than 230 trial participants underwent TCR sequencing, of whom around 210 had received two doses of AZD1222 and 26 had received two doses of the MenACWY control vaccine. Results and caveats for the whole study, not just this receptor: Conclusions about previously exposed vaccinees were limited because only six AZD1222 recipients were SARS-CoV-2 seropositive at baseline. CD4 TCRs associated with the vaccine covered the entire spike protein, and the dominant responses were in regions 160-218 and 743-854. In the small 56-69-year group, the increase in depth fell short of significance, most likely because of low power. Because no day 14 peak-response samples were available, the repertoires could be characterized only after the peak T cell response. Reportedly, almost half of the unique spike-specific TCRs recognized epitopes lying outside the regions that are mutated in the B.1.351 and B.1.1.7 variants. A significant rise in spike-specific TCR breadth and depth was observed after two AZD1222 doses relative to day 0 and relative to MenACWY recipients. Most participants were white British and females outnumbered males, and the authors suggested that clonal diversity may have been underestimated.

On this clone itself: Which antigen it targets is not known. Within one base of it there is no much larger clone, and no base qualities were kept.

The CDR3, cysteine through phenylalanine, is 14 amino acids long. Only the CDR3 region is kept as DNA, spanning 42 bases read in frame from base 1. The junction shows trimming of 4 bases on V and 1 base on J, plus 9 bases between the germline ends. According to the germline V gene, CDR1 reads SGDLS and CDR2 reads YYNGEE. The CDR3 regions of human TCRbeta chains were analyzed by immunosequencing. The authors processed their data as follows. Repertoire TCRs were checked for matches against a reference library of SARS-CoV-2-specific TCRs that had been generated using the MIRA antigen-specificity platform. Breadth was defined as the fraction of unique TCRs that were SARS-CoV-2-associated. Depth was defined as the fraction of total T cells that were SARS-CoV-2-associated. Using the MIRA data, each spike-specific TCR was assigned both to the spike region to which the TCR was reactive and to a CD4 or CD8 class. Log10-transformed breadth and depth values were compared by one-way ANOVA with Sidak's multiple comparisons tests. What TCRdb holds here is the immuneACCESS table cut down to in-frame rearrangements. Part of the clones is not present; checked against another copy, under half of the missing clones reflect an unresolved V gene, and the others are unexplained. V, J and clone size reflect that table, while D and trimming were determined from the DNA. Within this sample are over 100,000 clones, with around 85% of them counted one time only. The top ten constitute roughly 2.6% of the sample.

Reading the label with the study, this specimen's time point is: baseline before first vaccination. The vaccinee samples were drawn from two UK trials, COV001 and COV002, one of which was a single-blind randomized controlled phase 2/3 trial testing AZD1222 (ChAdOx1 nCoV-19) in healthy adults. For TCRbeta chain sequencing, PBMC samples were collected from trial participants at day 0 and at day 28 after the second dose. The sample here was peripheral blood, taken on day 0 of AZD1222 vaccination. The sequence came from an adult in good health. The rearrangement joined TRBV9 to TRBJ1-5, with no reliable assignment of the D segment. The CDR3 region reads CASSPRASNQPQHF. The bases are TGTGCCAGCAGCCCCCGTGCGAGCAATCAGCCCCAGCATTTT.